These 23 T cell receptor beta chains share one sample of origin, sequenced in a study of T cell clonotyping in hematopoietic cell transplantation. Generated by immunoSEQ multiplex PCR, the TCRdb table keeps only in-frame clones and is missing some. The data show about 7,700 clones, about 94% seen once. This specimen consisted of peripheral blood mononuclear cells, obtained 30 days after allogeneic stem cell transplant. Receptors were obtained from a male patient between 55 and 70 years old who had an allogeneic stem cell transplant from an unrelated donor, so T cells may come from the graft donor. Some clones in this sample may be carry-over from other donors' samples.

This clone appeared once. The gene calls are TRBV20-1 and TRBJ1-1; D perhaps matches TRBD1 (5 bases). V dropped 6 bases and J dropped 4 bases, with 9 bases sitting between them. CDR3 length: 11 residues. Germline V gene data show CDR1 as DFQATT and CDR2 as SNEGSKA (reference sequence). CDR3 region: CSAGTATEAFF. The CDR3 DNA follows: TGCAGTGCCGGGACCGCCACTGAAGCTTTCTTT.

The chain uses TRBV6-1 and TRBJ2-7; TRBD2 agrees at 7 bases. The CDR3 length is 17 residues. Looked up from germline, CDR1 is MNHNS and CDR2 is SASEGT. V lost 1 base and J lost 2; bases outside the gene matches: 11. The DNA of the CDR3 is TGTGCCAGCAGTGAAGAGAAGGCGGGGGATTTCCCCTACGAGCAGTACTTC. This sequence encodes CASSEEKAGDFPYEQYF.

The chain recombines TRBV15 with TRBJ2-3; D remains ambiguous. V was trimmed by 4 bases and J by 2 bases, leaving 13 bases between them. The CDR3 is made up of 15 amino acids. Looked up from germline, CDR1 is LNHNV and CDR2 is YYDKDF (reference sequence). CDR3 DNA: TGTGCCACCAGCAACAACTACCGCCCCACAGATACGCAGTATTTT. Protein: CATSNNYRPTDTQYF.

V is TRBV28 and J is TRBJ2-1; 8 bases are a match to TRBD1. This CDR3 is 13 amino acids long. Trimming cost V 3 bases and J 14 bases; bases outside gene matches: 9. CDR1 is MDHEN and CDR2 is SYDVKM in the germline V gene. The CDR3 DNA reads TGTGCCAGCAGTTTCCGGGACAGGCCATCAGAGTTCTTC. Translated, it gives CASSFRDRPSEFF.

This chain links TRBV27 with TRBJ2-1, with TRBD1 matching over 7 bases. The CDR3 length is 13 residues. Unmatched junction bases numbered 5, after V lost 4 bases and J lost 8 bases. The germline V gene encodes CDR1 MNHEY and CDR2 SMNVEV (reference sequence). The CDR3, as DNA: TGTGCCAGCAGTTCCCCGACAGGGCATGAGCAGTTCTTC. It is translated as CASSSPTGHEQFF.

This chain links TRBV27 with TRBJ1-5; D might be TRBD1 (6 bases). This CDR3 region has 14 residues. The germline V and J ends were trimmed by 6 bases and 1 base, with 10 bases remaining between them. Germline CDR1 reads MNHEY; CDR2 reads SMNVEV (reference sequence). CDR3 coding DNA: TGTGCCAGCAGCCCAGGGGACAGCAATCAGCCCCAGCATTTT. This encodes CASSPGDSNQPQHF.

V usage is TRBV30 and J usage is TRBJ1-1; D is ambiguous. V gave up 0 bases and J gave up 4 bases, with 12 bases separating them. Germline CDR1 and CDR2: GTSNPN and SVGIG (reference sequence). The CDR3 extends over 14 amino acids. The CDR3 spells CAWSVDGVGTEAFF. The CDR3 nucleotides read TGTGCCTGGAGTGTGGACGGGGTTGGCACTGAAGCTTTCTTT.

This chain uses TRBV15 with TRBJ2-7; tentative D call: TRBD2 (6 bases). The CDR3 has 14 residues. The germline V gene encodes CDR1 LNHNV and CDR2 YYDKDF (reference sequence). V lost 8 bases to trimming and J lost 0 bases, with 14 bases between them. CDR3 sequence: CATSGTGVSYEQYF. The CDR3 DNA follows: TGTGCCACCTCGGGGACGGGGGTCTCCTACGAGCAGTACTTC.

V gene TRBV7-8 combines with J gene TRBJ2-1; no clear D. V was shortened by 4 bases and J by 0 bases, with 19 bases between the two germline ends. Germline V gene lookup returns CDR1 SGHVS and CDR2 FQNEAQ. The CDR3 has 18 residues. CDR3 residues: CASSSNTDPKSSYNEQFF. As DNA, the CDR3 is TGTGCCAGCAGCTCTAATACGGACCCTAAAAGCTCCTACAATGAGCAGTTCTTC.

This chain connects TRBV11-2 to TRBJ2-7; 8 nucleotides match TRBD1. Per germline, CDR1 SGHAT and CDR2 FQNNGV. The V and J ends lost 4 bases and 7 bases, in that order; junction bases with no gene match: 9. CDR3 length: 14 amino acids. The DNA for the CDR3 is TGTGCCAGCAGCTGGGGGATGACAGGGGAGGAGCAGTACTTC. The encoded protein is CASSWGMTGEEQYF.

The CDR3 coding sequence is TGCGCCAGCAGCACCCGGACAGGGGGCAAGGTCGACACTGAAGCTTTCTTT. Protein sequence: CASSTRTGGKVDTEAFF. The chain recombines TRBV5-1 with TRBJ1-1; TRBD1 agrees at 11 bases. With V trimmed by 4 bases and J by 3 bases, 11 bases remained unmatched. Looked up from germline, CDR1 is SGHRS and CDR2 is YFSETQ. This CDR3 is 17 amino acids long.

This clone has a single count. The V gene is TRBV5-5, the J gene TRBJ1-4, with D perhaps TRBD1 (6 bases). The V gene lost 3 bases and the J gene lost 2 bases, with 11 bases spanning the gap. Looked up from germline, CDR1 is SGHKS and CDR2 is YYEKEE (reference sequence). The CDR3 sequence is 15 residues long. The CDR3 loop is CASSSTGTTNEKLFF. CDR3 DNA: TGTGCCAGCAGCTCAACAGGGACCACTAATGAAAAACTGTTTTTT.

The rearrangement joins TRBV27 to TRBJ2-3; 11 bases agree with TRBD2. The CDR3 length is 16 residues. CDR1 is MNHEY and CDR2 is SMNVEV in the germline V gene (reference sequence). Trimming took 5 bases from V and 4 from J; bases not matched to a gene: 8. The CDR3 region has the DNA TGTGCCAGCAGTCCCAAGACTAGCGGGATATCAGATACGCAGTATTTT. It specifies CASSPKTSGISDTQYF.

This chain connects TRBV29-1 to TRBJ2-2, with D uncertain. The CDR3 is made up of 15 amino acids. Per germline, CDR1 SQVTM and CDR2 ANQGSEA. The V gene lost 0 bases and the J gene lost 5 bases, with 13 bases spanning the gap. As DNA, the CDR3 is TGCAGCGTTGAAGACCCCGCCAGCGAGACCGGGGAGCTGTTTTTT. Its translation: CSVEDPASETGELFF.

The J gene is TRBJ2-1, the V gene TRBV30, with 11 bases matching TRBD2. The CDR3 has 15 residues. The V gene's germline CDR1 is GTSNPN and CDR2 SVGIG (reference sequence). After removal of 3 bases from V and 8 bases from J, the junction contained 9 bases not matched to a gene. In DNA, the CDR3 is TGTGCCTGGAGCACGGGGCTAGCGGGAGGCGATGAGCAGTTCTTC. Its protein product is CAWSTGLAGGDEQFF.

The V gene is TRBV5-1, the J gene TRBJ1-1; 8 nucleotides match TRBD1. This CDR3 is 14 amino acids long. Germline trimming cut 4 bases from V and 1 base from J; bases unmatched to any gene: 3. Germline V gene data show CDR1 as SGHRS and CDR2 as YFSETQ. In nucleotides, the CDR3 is TGCGCCAGCAGCCCGGACAGGGCGAACACTGAAGCTTTCTTT. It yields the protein CASSPDRANTEAFF.

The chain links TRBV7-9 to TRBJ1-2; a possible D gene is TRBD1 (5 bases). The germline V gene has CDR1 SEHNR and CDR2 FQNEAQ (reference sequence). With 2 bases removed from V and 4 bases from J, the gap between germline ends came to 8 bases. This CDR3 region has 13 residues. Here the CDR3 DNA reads TGTGCCAGCAGCTTAAACAGGACCTATGGCTACACCTTC. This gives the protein CASSLNRTYGYTF.

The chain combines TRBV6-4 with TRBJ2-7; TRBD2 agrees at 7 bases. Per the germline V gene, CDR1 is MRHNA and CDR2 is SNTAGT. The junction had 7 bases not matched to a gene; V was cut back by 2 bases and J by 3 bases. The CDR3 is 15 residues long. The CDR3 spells CASSDRGTKNYEQYF. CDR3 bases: TGTGCCAGCAGTGACCGCGGGACTAAAAACTACGAGCAGTACTTC.

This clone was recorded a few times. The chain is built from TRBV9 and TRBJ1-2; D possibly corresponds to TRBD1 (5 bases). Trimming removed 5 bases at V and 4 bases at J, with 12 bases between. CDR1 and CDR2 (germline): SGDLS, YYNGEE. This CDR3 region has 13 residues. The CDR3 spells CASSETGGYGYTF. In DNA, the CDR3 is TGTGCCAGCAGTGAAACAGGTGGCTATGGCTACACCTTC. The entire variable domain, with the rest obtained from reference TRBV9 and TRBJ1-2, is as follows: DSGVTQTPKHLITATGQRVTLRCSPRSGDLSVYWYQQSLDQGLQFLIQYYNGEERAKGNILERFSAQQFPDLHSELNLSSLELGDSALYFCASSETGGYGYTFGSGTRLTVV.

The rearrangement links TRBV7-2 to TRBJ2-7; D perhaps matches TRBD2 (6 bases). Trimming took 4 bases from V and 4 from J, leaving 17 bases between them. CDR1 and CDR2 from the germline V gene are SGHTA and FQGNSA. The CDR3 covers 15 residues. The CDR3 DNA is TGTGCCAGCAGCTCTGGCCTCGGGACTCCTTACGAGCAGTACTTC. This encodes CASSSGLGTPYEQYF. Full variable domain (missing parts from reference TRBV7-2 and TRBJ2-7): GAGVSQSPSNKVTEKGKDVELRCDPISGHTALYWYRQSLGQGLEFLIYFQGNSAPDKSGLPSDRFSAERTGGSVSTLTIQRTQQEDSAVYLCASSSGLGTPYEQYFGPGTRLTVT.

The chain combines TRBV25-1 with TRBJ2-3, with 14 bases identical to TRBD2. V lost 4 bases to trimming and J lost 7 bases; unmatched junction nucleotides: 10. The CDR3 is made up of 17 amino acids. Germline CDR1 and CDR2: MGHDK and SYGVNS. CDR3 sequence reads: CASSGRRLAGGPNTQYF. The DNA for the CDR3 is TGTGCCAGCAGTGGACGACGACTAGCGGGAGGGCCTAATACGCAGTATTTT.

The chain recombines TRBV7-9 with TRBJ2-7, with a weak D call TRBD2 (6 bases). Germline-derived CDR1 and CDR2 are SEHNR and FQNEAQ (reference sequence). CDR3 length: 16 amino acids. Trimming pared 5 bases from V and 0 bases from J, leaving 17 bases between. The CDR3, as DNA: TGTGCCAGCAGCCACCCTGTGGGAGGCCTCTCCTACGAGCAGTACTTC. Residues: CASSHPVGGLSYEQYF. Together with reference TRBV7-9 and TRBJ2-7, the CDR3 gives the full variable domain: DTGVSQNPRHKITKRGQNVTFRCDPISEHNRLYWYRQTLGQGPEFLTYFQNEAQLEKSRLLSDRFSAERPKGSFSTLEIQRTEQGDSAMYLCASSHPVGGLSYEQYFGPGTRLTVT.

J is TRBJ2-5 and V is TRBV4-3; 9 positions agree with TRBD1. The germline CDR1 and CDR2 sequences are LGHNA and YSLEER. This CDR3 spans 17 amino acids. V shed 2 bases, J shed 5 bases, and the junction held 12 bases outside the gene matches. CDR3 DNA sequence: TGCGCCAGCAGCCAACAACGCCCGGGACAGGGAATGGAGACCCAGTACTTC. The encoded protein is CASSQQRPGQGMETQYF.